Included here is one TCR beta chain sequence, with context. It has no known antigen specificity. Base-call qualities are not available, and no considerably larger clone is one nucleotide away. The data originate from a study of OX40 agonist ivuxolimab in advanced cancers. The study in broad terms: The costimulatory receptor OX40 (CD134) was targeted by ivuxolimab, a fully human IgG2 agonistic monoclonal antibody. Intravenous ivuxolimab was administered to patients every 2 weeks at six dose levels: 0.01, 0.1, 0.3, 1.5, 3 and 10 mg/kg. Among the approximately 50 dose-escalation patients, about 19 had hepatocellular carcinoma, approximately 15 melanoma, 9 renal cell carcinoma and 9 head and neck cancer. In the dose-escalation cohort, around 80% of patients were male, and the mean age was 60 years with a range of roughly 20 to 85. Patients were allowed to have had prior anti-PD-1, anti-PD-L1 or anti-CTLA-4 therapy, and 30% to 40% of the dose-escalation patients had been treated with checkpoint inhibitors. Partial responses were achieved by three dose-escalation patients, of whom one had hepatocellular carcinoma and two had cutaneous melanoma. Peripheral TCRbeta sequencing was intended to test whether TCR sequence diversity was altered and clonal T-cell expansion was caused by ivuxolimab. The paper covers the monotherapy dose-escalation part of the phase I ivuxolimab trial, which included N ≈ 52 patients.

Summary of the overall study and its limitations: In the 0.1-3.0 mg/kg groups, partial responders were among the patients with the lowest normalized peripheral clonal expansion, particularly in CD8+ T cells. On average, CD8+ T cells showed more expanded clones than CD4+ T cells after ivuxolimab. The antigen specificity of the clonally expanded peripheral T cells was not determined. Low levels of normalized T-cell clonal expansion were also seen in some patients who did not respond. At doses of 0.1 to 3.0 mg/kg, clonal expansion of both CD4+ and CD8+ blood T cells was observed from baseline to week 6.

Measured from the cysteine to the phenylalanine, the CDR3 is 13 residues long. The only DNA kept is the CDR3, 39 bases in frame from the first base. V was cut back by 0 bases and J by 5 bases, leaving a gap of 7 bases between them. CDR1 and CDR2 were assigned from the germline V gene (reference sequence) as LNHNV and YYDKDF. To sequence the TCRbeta CDR3 region, genomic DNA was isolated from the sorted cells. TCRbeta CDR3 regions were sequenced using the immunoSEQ Assay. Held by TCRdb, this immuneACCESS table contains in-frame sequences only and omits some clones. Under half of the omission traces to an unresolved V gene where checked; the cause of the rest is unknown. For this sample there are around 25,000 clones; about 83% appear just once. The ten largest account for 6.5% to 9.5% of the sample. The trial excluded patients who had a history of autoimmune disease or were on systemic immunosuppression. In every dose cohort, peripheral blood was drawn for TCR sequencing at baseline, cycle 4 day 1, and cycle 7 day 1. The samples were taken from a phase I, first-in-human, multicenter, open-label dose-escalation trial of ivuxolimab. Adults with locally advanced or metastatic head and neck squamous cell, hepatocellular, melanoma or renal cell carcinoma were enrolled in the trial. Before TCR sequencing, CD4+ T cells and CD8+ T cells from peripheral blood were sorted into separate populations.

The sequencing here drew on CD4+ or CD8+ T cells sorted from blood, taken in a trial of the OX40 agonist ivuxolimab. This clonotype was sampled from an adult with an advanced solid tumor such as melanoma, head and neck, liver or kidney cancer. The rearrangement joined TRBV15 to TRBJ1-1; TRBD1 is possibly the D segment (5 matching bases). The CDR3 amino acid sequence is: CATSRDRATEAFF. Here is the DNA: TGTGCCACCAGCAGAGACAGGGCGACTGAAGCTTTCTTT.